This T cell receptor (beta chain) emerged from a study of lymphopenia after photon versus proton radiotherapy. The study, taken as a whole, reports: Survival link was tested only in deceased patients; proton benefit remains a possibility.

The junction had 10 bases not matched to a gene; V was cut back by 5 bases and J by 7 bases. This CDR3 has 16 residues. Germline CDR1 and CDR2: MNHEY and SMNVEV (reference sequence). Assay: immunoSEQ multiplex PCR; the TCRdb copy retains only in-frame clones and omits some. This table holds tens of thousands of clones, over 70% found once. As to this clone: Its antigen is as yet unknown.

The sequence came from a man between 60 and 75 years old with pancreatic cancer. The chain uses TRBV27 and TRBJ2-1, with TRBD2 matching over 11 bases. This specimen consisted of peripheral blood, obtained from a patient treated with proton-based radiotherapy. The CDR3 loop reads CASSDTLAGGRNEQFF. CDR3 sequence (DNA): TGTGCCAGCAGTGACACCCTAGCGGGAGGTCGTAATGAGCAGTTCTTC.